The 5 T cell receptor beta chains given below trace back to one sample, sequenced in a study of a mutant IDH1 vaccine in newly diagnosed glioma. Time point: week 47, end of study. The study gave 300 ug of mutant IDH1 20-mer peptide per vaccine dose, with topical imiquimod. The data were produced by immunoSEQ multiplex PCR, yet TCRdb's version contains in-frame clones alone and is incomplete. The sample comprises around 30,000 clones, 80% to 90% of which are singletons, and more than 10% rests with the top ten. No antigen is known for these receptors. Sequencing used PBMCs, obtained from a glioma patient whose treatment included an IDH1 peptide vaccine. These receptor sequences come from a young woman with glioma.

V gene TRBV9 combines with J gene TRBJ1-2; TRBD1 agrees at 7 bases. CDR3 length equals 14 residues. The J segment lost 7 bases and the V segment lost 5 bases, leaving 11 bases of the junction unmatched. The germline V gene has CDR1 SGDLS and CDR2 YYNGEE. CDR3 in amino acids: CASRRGDRVGGYTF. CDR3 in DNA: TGTGCCAGCAGAAGAGGAGACAGGGTTGGTGGCTACACCTTC. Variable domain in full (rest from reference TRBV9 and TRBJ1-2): DSGVTQTPKHLITATGQRVTLRCSPRSGDLSVYWYQQSLDQGLQFLIQYYNGEERAKGNILERFSAQQFPDLHSELNLSSLELGDSALYFCASRRGDRVGGYTFGSGTRLTVV.

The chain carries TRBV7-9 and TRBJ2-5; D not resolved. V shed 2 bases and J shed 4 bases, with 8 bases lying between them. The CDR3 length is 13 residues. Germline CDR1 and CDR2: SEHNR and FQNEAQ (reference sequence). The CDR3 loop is CASSLQASETQYF. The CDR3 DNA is TGTGCCAGCAGCTTACAAGCGTCAGAGACCCAGTACTTC. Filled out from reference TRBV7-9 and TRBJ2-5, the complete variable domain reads DTGVSQNPRHKITKRGQNVTFRCDPISEHNRLYWYRQTLGQGPEFLTYFQNEAQLEKSRLLSDRFSAERPKGSFSTLEIQRTEQGDSAMYLCASSLQASETQYFGPGTRLLVL.

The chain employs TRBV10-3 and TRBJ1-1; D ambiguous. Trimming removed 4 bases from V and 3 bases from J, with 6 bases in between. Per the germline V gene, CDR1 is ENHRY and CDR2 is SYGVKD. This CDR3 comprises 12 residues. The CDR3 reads CAISGVHTEAFF. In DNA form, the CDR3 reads TGTGCCATCAGTGGAGTACACACTGAAGCTTTCTTT.

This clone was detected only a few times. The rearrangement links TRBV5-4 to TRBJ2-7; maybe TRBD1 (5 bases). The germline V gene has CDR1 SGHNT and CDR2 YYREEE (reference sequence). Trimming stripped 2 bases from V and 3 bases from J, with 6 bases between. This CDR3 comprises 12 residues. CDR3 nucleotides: TGTGCCAGCAGCTTACAGGACTACGAGCAGTACTTC. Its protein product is CASSLQDYEQYF.

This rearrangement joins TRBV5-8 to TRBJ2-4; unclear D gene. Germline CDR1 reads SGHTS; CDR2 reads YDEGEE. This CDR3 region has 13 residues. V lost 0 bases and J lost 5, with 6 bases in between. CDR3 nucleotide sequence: TGTGCCAGCAGCTTGGACAATCAAAACATTCAGTACTTC. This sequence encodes CASSLDNQNIQYF.